This TCR beta chain originates from a study of metastatic and nonmetastatic thyroid tumors. Overall study: From malignant and benign thyroid patients, repertoires in blood and in tumor or nodule tissue were compared. Broader study findings: As reported, TCR beta diversity in blood and tumor was significantly higher in malignant thyroid tumors than in benign nodules.

MiXCR reprocessed the PCR reads for TCRdb. The sample consists of approximately 23,000 clones, 36% of them appearing once. This clone is medium-sized. The target antigen is unknown. The same CDR3 also results from other DNA sequences found in this sample. Patients had received no treatment of any kind before thyroid surgery. The sequenced material came from blood. The TCR originated in a male donor with papillary thyroid cancer or a benign thyroid nodule (not recorded which). Some clones in this sample may be carry-over from other donors' samples.

Written as DNA, the CDR3 is TGTGCCAGCAGTTACCGTCCAGATACGCAGTATTTT. The encoded protein is CASSYRPDTQYF. The genes are TRBV6-2 or TRBV6-3 and TRBJ2-3; the D is unclear. Trimming stripped 2 bases from V and 4 bases from J, with 4 bases between. CDR1 and CDR2 (germline): MNHEY, SVGEGT. The CDR3 sequence is 12 residues long.